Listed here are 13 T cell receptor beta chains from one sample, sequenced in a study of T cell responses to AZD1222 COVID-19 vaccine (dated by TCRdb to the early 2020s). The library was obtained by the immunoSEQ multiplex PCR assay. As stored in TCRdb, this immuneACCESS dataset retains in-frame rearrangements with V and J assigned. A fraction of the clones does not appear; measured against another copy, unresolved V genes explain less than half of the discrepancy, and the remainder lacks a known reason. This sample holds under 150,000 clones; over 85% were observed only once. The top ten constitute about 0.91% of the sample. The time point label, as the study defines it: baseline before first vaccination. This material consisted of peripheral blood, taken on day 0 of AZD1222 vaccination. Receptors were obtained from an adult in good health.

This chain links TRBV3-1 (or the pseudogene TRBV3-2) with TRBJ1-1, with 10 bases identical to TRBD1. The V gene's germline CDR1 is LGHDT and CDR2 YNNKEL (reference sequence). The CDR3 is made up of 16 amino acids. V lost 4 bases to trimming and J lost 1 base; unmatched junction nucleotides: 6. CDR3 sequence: CASSRGQGVGNTEAFF. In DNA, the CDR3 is TGTGCCAGCAGCCGAGGACAGGGGGTGGGGAACACTGAAGCTTTCTTT.

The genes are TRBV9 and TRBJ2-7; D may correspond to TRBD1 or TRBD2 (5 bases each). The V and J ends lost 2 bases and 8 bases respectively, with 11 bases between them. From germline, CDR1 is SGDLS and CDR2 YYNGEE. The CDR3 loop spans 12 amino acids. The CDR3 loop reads CASSVGTDKQYF. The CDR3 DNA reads TGTGCCAGCAGCGTCGGGACGGACAAGCAGTACTTC.

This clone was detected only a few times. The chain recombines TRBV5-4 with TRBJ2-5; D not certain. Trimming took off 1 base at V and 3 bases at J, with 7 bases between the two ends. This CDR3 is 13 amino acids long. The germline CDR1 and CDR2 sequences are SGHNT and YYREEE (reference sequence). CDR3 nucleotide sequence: TGTGCCAGCAGCTTGTTACCCAAAGAGACCCAGTACTTC. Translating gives CASSLLPKETQYF.

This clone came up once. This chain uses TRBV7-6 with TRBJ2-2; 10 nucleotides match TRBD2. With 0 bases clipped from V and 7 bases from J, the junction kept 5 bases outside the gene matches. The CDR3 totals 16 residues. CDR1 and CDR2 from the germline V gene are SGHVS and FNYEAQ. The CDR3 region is CASSLAASGGIGELFF. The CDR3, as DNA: TGTGCCAGCAGCTTAGCGGCTAGCGGGGGAATCGGGGAGCTGTTTTTT.

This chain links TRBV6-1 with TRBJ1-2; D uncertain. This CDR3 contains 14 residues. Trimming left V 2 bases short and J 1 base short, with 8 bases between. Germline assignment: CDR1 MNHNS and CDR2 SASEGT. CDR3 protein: CASSESSYNYGYTF. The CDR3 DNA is TGTGCCAGCAGTGAAAGCAGCTATAACTATGGCTACACCTTC.

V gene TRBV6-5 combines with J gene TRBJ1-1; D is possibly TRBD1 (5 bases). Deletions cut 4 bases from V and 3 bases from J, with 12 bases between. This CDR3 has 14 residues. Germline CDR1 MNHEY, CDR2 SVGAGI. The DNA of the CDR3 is TGTGCCAGCAGTTCCAACGGAGGGGACACTGAAGCTTTCTTT. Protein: CASSSNGGDTEAFF.

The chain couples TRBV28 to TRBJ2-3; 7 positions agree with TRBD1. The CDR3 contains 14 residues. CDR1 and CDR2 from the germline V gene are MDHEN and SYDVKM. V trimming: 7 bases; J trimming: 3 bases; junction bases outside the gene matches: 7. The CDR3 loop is CASKRGGLTDTQYF. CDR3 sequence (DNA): TGTGCCAGCAAGAGAGGGGGCTTAACAGATACGCAGTATTTT.

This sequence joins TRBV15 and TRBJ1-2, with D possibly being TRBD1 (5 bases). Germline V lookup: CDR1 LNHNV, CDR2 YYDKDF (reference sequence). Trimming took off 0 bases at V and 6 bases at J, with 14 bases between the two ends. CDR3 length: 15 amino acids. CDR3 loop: CATSRDLGDRHGYTF. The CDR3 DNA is TGTGCCACCAGCAGAGATTTGGGGGATCGTCATGGCTACACCTTC.

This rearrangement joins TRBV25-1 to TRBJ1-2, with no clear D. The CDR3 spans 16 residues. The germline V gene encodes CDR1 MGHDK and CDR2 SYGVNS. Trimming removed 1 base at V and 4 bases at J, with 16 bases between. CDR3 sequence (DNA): TGTGCCAGCAGTGAATTGCTAGAGGGCAGTCGCTATGGCTACACCTTC. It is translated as CASSELLEGSRYGYTF.

The CDR3 spells CASSYSSGQGAYEQYF. CDR3 bases: TGTGCCAGCAGTTACTCCTCGGGACAGGGGGCCTACGAGCAGTACTTC. The rearrangement joins TRBV6-5 to TRBJ2-7, with 11 bases that match TRBD1. J gave up 2 bases and V 0 bases, and 3 bases lay outside the gene matches. Germline V lookup: CDR1 MNHEY, CDR2 SVGAGI. This CDR3 region has 16 residues.

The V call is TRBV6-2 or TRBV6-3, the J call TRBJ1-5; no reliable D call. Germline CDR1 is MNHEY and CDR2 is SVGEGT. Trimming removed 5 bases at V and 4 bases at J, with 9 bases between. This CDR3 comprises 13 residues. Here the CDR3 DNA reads TGTGCCAGCAGTCACACGGGGAATCAGCCCCAGCATTTT. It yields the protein CASSHTGNQPQHF.

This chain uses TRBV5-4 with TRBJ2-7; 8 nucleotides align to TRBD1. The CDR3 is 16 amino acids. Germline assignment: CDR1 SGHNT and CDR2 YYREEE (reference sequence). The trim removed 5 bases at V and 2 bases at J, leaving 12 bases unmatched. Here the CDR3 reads CASSLPDRGYPYEQYF. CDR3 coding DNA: TGTGCCAGCAGTTTACCCGACAGGGGATATCCCTACGAGCAGTACTTC. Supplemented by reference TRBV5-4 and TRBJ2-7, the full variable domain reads ETGVTQSPTHLIKTRGQQVTLRCSSQSGHNTVSWYQQALGQGPQFIFQYYREEENGRGNFPPRFSGLQFPNYSSELNVNALELDDSALYLCASSLPDRGYPYEQYFGPGTRLTVT.

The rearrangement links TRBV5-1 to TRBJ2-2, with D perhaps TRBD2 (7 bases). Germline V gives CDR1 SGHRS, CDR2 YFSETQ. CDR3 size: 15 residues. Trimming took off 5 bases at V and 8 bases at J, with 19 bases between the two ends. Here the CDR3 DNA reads TGCGCCAGCAGTCGACTCGCGGGGGCCGGGGGGGAGCTGTTTTTT. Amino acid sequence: CASSRLAGAGGELFF.